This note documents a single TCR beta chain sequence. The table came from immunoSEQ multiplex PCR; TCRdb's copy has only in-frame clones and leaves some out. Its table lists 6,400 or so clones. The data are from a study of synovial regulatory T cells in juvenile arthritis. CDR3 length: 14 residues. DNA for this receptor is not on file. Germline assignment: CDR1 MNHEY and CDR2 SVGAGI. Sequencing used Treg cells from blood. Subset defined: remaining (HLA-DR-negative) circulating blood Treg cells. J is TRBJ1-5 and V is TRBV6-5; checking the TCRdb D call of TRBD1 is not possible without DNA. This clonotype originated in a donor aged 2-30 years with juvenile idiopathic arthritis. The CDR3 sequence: CASSPVASNQPQHF.